This is a list of T cell receptor beta chains from one sample in a study of T-cell reconstitution after alpha-beta-depleted transplantation in children. TCRdb passed the PCR reads through MiXCR, listing each CDR3 protein once. This sample has about 580,000 distinct CDR3 sequences; 20% to 25% occur once, and the top ten carry roughly 15%. The sequencing here drew on PBMCs, mostly from graft donor cells, taken 360 days after TCRalphabeta/CD19-depleted stem cell transplant. The receptor set was obtained from a boy under three years old who had a stem cell transplant for acute myeloid leukemia, so the T cells may come from the graft donor. Both conserved end residues are part of each CDR3. The order of the fields is D gene, J gene, V gene, CDR3 protein. A D gene is named only where the DNA matches it firmly.

>-|TRBJ2-1|TRBV5-1
CASSLGRGRGEQFF
>-|TRBJ2-2|TRBV29-1
CSVGVNTGELFF
>-|TRBJ1-1|TRBV28
CASSAYPGQIEAFF
>TRBD2|TRBJ2-2|TRBV6-5
CASSYPLAGGPRTGELFF
>-|TRBJ2-1|TRBV29-1
CSVPSASPFWNEQFF
>-|TRBJ2-7|TRBV12-3/TRBV12-4
CASSFSWTGGGLRASYEQYF
>TRBD1|TRBJ1-4|TRBV6-5
CASSYSFNRGSEKLFF
>-|TRBJ2-5|TRBV20-1
CSARRGAQETQYF
>TRBD2|TRBJ2-7|TRBV18
CASSPEAGGVYEQYF
>-|TRBJ1-1|TRBV3-1
CASSQGWARTHTEAFF
>-|TRBJ1-2|TRBV6-6
CASSLFSNYGYTF
>TRBD1|TRBJ1-3|TRBV20-1
CSARLQGASGNTIYF
>-|TRBJ1-4|TRBV20-1
CSSGTLRSEKLFF
>TRBD2|TRBJ2-5|TRBV5-1
CASSLASREGETQYF
>TRBD2|TRBJ2-3|TRBV12-3/TRBV12-4
CASSPMAGGFTDTQYF
>-|TRBJ1-2|TRBV6-1
CASSEGGGYTF
>TRBD1|TRBJ2-6|TRBV7-2
CASSATGGSGANVLTF
>-|TRBJ1-1|TRBV12-3/TRBV12-4
CASRYTWAQNTEAFF
>-|TRBJ2-7|TRBV6-1
CASSEETSWGHYEQYF
>-|TRBJ1-6|TRBV20-1
CSARDEPGVNSPLHF
>-|TRBJ1-4|TRBV6-5
CASSSRWGNAEKLFF
>TRBD1|TRBJ2-5|TRBV24-1
CATGTGVMETQYF
>-|TRBJ2-1|TRBV19
CASTRDRWDNEQFF
>-|TRBJ1-2|TRBV20-1
CSASLGGRDYGYTF
>-|TRBJ2-5|TRBV20-1
CSARGGLAGKTQYF
>TRBD1|TRBJ2-3|TRBV20-1
CSATGQVTDTQYF
>TRBD1|TRBJ2-2|TRBV20-1
CSAGRDSRSNTGELFF
>TRBD1|TRBJ2-2|TRBV3-1
CASSHHRGSNTGELFF
>-|TRBJ2-3|TRBV5-1
CASGSYSTDTQYF
>-|TRBJ1-3|TRBV6-5
CASSYSQQGNTIYF
>-|TRBJ2-1|TRBV5-6
CASSVDSRSYNEQFF
>TRBD2|TRBJ2-3|TRBV20-1
CSALGLGGLSTDTQYF
>TRBD2|TRBJ2-2|TRBV6-4
CASSDPPSGGADTGELFF
>TRBD1|TRBJ2-5|TRBV29-1
CSVRTGKETQYF
>TRBD1|TRBJ1-2|TRBV28
CASNGQGWAYGYTF
>-|TRBJ2-3|TRBV24-1
CATSDSARGDTQYF
>TRBD2|TRBJ2-5|TRBV9
CASNPMIAGRETQYF
>-|TRBJ1-5|TRBV20-1
CSAPAGRDGNQPQHF
>-|TRBJ2-1|TRBV9
CASSPHSSSYNEQFF
>-|TRBJ2-2|TRBV7-6
CASSFSAGELFF
>-|TRBJ2-6|TRBV10-3
CAISDYRAANVLTF
>TRBD1|TRBJ2-3|TRBV7-6
CASSSTGTGGTDTQYF
>-|TRBJ2-7|TRBV4-3
CASSQEAPLEGGEQYF
>-|TRBJ2-7|TRBV6-1
CASSEVDTYEQYF
>-|TRBJ2-3|TRBV7-6
CASSLRNGDTQYF
>-|TRBJ2-1|TRBV21-1
CASSSPLAPQWFNEQFF
>TRBD1|TRBJ2-1|TRBV12-3/TRBV12-4
CASSSTGEVLYEQFF
>TRBD1|TRBJ1-5|TRBV12-3/TRBV12-4
CASSVDRALQPQHF
>-|TRBJ2-2|TRBV24-1
CATSAMGNTGELFF
>-|TRBJ2-7|TRBV29-1
CSVGYGFSYEQYF
>-|TRBJ2-2|TRBV5-1
CASSLGHQTGELFF